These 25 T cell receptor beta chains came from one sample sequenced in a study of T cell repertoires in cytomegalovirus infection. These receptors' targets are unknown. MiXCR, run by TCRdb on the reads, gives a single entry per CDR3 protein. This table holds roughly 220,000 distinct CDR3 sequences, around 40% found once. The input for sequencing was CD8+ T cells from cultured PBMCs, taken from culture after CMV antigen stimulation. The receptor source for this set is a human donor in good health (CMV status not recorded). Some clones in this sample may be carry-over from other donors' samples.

The CDR3 loop reads CASSSGQGKNIQYF. CDR3 nucleotides: TGTGCCAGCAGCTCCGGACAGGGCAAAAACATTCAGTACTTC. This chain connects TRBV7-3 to TRBJ2-4, with 8 positions matching TRBD1. CDR1 and CDR2 (germline): SGHTA, FQGTGA. The V segment lost 4 bases and the J segment 3 bases; nucleotides outside the gene matches: 2. This CDR3 comprises 14 residues.

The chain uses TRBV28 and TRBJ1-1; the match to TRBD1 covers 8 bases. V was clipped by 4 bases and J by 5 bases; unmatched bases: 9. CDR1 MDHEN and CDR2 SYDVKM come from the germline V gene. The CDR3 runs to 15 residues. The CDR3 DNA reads TGTGCCAGCAGTTCTAGACAGGGGTTAGCTACTGAAGCTTTCTTT. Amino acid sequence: CASSSRQGLATEAFF.

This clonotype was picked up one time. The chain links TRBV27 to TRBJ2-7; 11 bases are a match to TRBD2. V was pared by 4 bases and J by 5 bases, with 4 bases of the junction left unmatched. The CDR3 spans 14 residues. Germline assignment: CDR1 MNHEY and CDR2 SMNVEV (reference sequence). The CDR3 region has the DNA TGTGCCAGCAGTTCTCGGACTAGCGGGCACGAGCAGTACTTC. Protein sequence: CASSSRTSGHEQYF.

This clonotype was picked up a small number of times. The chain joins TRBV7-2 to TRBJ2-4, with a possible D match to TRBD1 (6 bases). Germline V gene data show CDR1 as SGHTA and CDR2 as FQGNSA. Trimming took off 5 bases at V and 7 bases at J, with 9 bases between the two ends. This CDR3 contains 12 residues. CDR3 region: CASSRTGNIQYF. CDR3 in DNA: TGTGCCAGCAGCCGTACAGGGAACATTCAGTACTTC.

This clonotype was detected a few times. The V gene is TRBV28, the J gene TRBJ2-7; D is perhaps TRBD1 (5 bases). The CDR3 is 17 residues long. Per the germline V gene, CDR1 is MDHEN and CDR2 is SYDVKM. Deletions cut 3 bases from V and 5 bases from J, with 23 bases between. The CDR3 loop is CASSLPSGSTIGDEQYF. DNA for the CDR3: TGTGCCAGCAGTTTGCCCTCAGGGTCTACCATAGGCGACGAGCAGTACTTC. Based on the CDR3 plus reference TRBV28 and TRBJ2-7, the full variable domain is DVKVTQSSRYLVKRTGEKVFLECVQDMDHENMFWYRQDPGLGLRLIYFSYDVKMKEKGDIPEGYSVSREKKERFSLILESASTNQTSMYLCASSLPSGSTIGDEQYFGPGTRLTVT.

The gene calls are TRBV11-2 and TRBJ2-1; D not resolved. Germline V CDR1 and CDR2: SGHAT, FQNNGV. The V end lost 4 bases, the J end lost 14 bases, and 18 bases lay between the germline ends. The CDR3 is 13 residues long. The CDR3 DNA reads TGTGCCAGCAGCTACAATACGGACCAAAGGGAGTTCTTC. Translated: CASSYNTDQREFF.

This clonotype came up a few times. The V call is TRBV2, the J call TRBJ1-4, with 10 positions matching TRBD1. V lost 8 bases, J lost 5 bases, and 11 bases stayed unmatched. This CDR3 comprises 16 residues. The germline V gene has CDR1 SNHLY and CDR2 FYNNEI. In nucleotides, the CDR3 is TGTGCCAGCGCCTCAATTGGGACAGGGGCAAATGAAAAACTGTTTTTT. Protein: CASASIGTGANEKLFF.

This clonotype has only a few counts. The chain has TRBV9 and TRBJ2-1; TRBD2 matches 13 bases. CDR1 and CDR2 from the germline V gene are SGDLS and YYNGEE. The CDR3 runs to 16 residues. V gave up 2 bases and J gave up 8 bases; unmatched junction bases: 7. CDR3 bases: TGTGCCAGCAGCGTCGCACTAGCGGGAGGGCCCGATGAGCAGTTCTTC. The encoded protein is CASSVALAGGPDEQFF.

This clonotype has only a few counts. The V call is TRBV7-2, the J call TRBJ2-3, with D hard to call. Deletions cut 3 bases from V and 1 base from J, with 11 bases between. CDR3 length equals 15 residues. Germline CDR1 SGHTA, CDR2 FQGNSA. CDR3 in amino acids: CASSFLESGTDTQYF. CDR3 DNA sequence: TGTGCCAGCAGCTTCTTGGAATCAGGCACAGATACGCAGTATTTT.

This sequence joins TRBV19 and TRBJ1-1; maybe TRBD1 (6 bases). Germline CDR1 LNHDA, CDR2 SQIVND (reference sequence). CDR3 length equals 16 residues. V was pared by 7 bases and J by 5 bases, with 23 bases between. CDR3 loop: CASIHSRGPRTTEAFF. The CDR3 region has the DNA TGTGCCAGTATTCATAGCAGGGGCCCCCGAACGACTGAAGCTTTCTTT.

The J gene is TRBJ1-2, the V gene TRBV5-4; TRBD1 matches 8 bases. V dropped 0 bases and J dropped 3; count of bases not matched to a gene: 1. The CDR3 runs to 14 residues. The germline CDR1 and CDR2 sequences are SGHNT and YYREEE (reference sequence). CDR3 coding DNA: TGTGCCAGCAGCTTGGACAGGGGGGACTATGGCTACACCTTC. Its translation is CASSLDRGDYGYTF.

CDR3 in amino acids: CASRTTSGISYEQYF. DNA of the CDR3: TGTGCCAGTAGAACCACTAGCGGGATCTCCTACGAGCAGTACTTC. The V gene is TRBV19, the J gene TRBJ2-7; TRBD2 matches 10 bases. V was pared by 6 bases and J by 0 bases, with 5 bases of the junction left unmatched. Germline V CDR1 and CDR2: LNHDA, SQIVND (reference sequence). The CDR3 loop spans 15 amino acids.

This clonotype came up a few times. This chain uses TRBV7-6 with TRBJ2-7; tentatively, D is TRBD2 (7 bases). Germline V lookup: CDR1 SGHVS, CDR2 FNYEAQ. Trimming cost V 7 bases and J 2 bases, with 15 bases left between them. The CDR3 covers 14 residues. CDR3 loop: CASTTREGAYEQYF. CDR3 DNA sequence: TGTGCCAGCACCACTAGGGAGGGGGCCTACGAGCAGTACTTC. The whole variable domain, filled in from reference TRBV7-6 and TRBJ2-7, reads GAGVSQSPRYKVTKRGQDVALRCDPISGHVSLYWYRQALGQGPEFLTYFNYEAQQDKSGLPNDRFSAERPEGSISTLTIQRTEQRDSAMYRCASTTREGAYEQYFGPGTRLTVT.

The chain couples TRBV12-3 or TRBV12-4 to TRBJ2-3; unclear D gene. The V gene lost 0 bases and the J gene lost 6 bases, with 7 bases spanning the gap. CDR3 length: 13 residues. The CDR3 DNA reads TGTGCCAGCAGTTTAGCAAGGCTGGATACGCAGTATTTT. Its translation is CASSLARLDTQYF.

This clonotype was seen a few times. CDR3: CASSSPGRPFQYEQYF. CDR3 nucleotides: TGTGCCAGCAGTTCCCCGGGACGCCCCTTTCAGTACGAGCAGTACTTC. The rearrangement uses TRBV28 and TRBJ2-7; D tentatively reads TRBD1 or TRBD2 (5 bases each). The length of the CDR3 is 16 residues. Germline CDR1 MDHEN, CDR2 SYDVKM. V was trimmed by 4 bases and J by 4 bases, leaving 20 bases between them.

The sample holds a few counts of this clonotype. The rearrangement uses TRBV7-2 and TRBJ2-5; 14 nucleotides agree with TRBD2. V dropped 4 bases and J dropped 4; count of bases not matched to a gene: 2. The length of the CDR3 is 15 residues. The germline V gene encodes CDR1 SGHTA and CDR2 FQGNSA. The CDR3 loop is CASSWTSGGIETQYF. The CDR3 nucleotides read TGTGCCAGCAGCTGGACTAGCGGGGGGATAGAGACCCAGTACTTC.

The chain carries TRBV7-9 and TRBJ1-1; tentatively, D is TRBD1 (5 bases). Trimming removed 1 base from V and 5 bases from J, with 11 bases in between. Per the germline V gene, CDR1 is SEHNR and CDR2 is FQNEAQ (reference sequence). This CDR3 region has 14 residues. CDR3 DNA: TGTGCCAGCAGCTTAGTAGGGACGGTTACTGAAGCTTTCTTT. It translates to CASSLVGTVTEAFF.

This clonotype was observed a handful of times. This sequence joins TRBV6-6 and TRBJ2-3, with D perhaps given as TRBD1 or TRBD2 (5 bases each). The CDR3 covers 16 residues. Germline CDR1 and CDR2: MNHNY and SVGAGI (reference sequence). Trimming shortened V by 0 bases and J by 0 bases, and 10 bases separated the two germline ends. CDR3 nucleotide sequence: TGTGCCAGCAGTTACTCTGGGACGACTAGCACAGATACGCAGTATTTT. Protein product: CASSYSGTTSTDTQYF.

The CDR3 loop is CASSLPPGLADNEQFF. CDR3 DNA: TGTGCCAGCAGCCTCCCCCCGGGACTAGCGGACAATGAGCAGTTCTTC. This sequence joins TRBV27 and TRBJ2-1; 11 bases align to TRBD2. Germline-derived CDR1 and CDR2 are MNHEY and SMNVEV (reference sequence). V trimming: 6 bases; J trimming: 5 bases; junction bases outside the gene matches: 9. The CDR3 loop spans 16 amino acids.

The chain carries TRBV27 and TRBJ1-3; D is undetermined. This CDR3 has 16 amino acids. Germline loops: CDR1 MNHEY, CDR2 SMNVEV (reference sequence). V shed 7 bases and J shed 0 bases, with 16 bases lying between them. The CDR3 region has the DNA TGTGCCAGCACCGTAGGTGAGGAAGCCTCTGGAAACACCATATATTTT. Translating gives CASTVGEEASGNTIYF.

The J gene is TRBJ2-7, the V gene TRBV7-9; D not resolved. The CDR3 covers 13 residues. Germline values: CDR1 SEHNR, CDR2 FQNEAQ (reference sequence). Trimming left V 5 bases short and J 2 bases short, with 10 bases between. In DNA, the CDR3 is TGTGCCAGCAGCCGCCCTATTGCCTACGAGCAGTACTTC. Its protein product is CASSRPIAYEQYF.

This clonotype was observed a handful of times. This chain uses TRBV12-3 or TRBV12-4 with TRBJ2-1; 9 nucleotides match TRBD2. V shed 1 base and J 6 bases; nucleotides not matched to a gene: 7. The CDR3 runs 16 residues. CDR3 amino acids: CASSLVGGGALNEQFF. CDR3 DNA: TGTGCCAGCAGTTTAGTGGGCGGGGGGGCCCTCAATGAGCAGTTCTTC.

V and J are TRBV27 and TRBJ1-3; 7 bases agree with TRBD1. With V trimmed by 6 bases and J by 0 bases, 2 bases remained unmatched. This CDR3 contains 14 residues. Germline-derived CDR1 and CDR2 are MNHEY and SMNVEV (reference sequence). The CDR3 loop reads CASSWDSSGNTIYF. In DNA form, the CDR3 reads TGTGCCAGCAGCTGGGACAGCTCTGGAAACACCATATATTTT.

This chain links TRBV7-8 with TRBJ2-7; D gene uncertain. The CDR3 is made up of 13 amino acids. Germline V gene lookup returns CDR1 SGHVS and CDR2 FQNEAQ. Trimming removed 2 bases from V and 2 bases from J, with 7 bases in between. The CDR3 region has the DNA TGTGCCAGCAGCTTAATTGACACCTACGAGCAGTACTTC. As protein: CASSLIDTYEQYF.

This chain's CDR3 is CSARDRTDYKNTEAFF. DNA for the CDR3: TGCAGTGCTAGGGACCGGACAGATTATAAGAACACTGAAGCTTTCTTT. The J gene is TRBJ1-1, the V gene TRBV20-1; maybe TRBD1 (6 bases). Germline loops: CDR1 DFQATT, CDR2 SNEGSKA (reference sequence). Trimming cost V 3 bases and J 1 base, with 18 bases left between them. This CDR3 has 16 amino acids.